The sequence of this T cell receptor beta chain was determined in a study of T cells after yellow fever vaccination. Study-wide results and limits: Almost all vaccine-responding clonotypes went undetected in sorted memory subsets on day 0.

Ten or more counts support this clonotype. With 3 bases clipped from V and 7 bases from J, the junction kept 11 bases outside the gene matches. This CDR3 has 15 residues. In germline, CDR1 is KGHSH, CDR2 LQKENI. MiXCR, run by TCRdb on the 5' RACE reads, gives a single entry per CDR3 protein. This sample has over 25,000 distinct CDR3 sequences, with roughly 10% found just once. This receptor was identified in a man younger than 30 who received the YFV17D yellow fever vaccine. The chain couples TRBV18 to TRBJ1-2, with 7 bases identical to TRBD1. This material consisted of PBMCs, either bulk or a sorted T-cell subset (CD4+, CD8+, memory, or dextramer-sorted; not recorded which), taken around 15 days after the first yellow fever vaccination. CDR3 sequence: CASSPDATGLLGYTF. DNA for the CDR3: TGTGCCAGCTCACCGGATGCGACAGGGCTGCTTGGCTACACCTTC.